What follows describes a single TCR beta chain. Generated by immunoSEQ multiplex PCR, the TCRdb table keeps only in-frame clones and is missing some. The profile shows about 290,000 clones, around nine tenths of them singletons. CDR3 length: 14 residues. V dropped 3 bases and J dropped 2; count of bases not matched to a gene: 1. Germline CDR1 MRHNA, CDR2 SNTAGT. The data stem from a study of blood T cell repertoires in COVID-19. Participant-reported clinical history was the basis for cohort assignment. The chain links TRBV6-4 to TRBJ2-3; 8 bases align to TRBD1. The receptor was derived from a woman between 40 and 50 years old who had recovered from COVID-19. The sample was PBMCs or T cells enriched from blood (not recorded which). In nucleotides, the CDR3 is TGTGCCAGCAGTGAGACAGGGGACACAGATACGCAGTATTTT. Translated, it gives CASSETGDTDTQYF.